This T cell receptor (beta chain) was sequenced in a study of blood T cell repertoires in COVID-19. In the original workflow: Amplification of reference gene primers was used by the study to estimate nucleated cell counts. Method: immunoSEQ multiplex PCR; TCRdb's copy keeps in-frame clones and lacks some. The V and J calls and clone size come from that table; D and trimming were worked out from the DNA. The sample yields roughly 80,000 clones, about four fifths seen once. V lost 6 bases and J lost 0, with 13 bases in between. CDR1 is DFQATT and CDR2 is SNEGSKA in the germline V gene (reference sequence). CDR3 length: 14 amino acids.

This sequence originates from a human donor in a cohort sampled during active COVID-19. Sequencing was done on a sample of peripheral blood. J is TRBJ2-3 and V is TRBV20-1; D possibly corresponds to TRBD1 (5 bases). The CDR3 DNA is TGCAGTGCAAGTCTGACAGCCAGCACAGATACGCAGTATTTT. Its protein is CSASLTASTDTQYF.